Included here is one TCR beta chain sequence, with context. The antigen remains undetermined. This record comes from a study of shared clonotypes between healthy human individuals. Study-wide results and caveats: Blood was the only sampled material, and tissue repertoires likely differ. What rarefaction showed was incomplete sorted-subset sequencing despite large depth.

On sorted subsets, replicate PCRs used about 200 ng DNA, or tens of thousands of T cell genomes. The protocol was immunoSEQ multiplex PCR, while the TCRdb copy is restricted to in-frame clones and leaves out a portion. The sample contains around 2.5 million clones, more than 85% of which appear only once. CD4+ cells yielded CD45RA+ naive and CD45RA-negative memory subsets. V dropped 1 base and J dropped 5; count of bases not matched to a gene: 3. The CDR3 totals 15 residues. Germline CDR1 SGHNT, CDR2 YYREEE (reference sequence). The V call is TRBV5-4, the J call TRBJ2-1; 10 nucleotides agree with TRBD2. The sequence was obtained from a man younger than 30 in good health. Some clones in this sample may be carry-over from other donors' samples. Sequencing was performed on naive CD4+ T cells from PBMCs. Subset here: CD45RA+ positively selected. The CDR3 DNA is TGTGCCAGCAGCTTGCCGGGACTAGCGAACAATGAGCAGTTCTTC. Protein: CASSLPGLANNEQFF.